Below are 21 T cell receptor beta chains sequenced from a single sample in a study of blood T cell repertoires in COVID-19. TCRdb's copy holds only in-frame clones and misses some; the assay was immunoSEQ multiplex PCR. Counted here are approximately 330,000 clones, 88% occurring once; the ten biggest clones make up more than 3%. Source material: peripheral blood. The receptors were gathered from a woman aged 45-59 years with active or convalescent COVID-19.

This clone was found a few times. The chain carries TRBV2 and TRBJ1-2; possible D gene TRBD1, 5 bases. Germline V gene data show CDR1 as SNHLY and CDR2 as FYNNEI. The CDR3 length is 15 residues. Trimming removed 1 base from V and 6 bases from J, with 15 bases in between. The CDR3 here is CASSEVLTARDGYTF. The CDR3 DNA reads as TGTGCCAGCAGTGAAGTGCTGACAGCCAGGGATGGCTACACCTTC. The whole variable domain, remainder taken from reference TRBV2 and TRBJ1-2, is EPEVTQTPSHQVTQMGQEVILRCVPISNHLYFYWYRQILGQKVEFLVSFYNNEISEKSEIFDDQFSVERPDGSNFTLKIRSTKLEDSAMYFCASSEVLTARDGYTFGSGTRLTVV.

Details on this clone: Additional DNA sequences in this sample encode the identical CDR3. V and J are TRBV18 and TRBJ2-3, with TRBD1 identical over 7 bases. J was trimmed by 2 bases and V by 3 bases; bases with no gene match: 2. CDR3 length equals 14 residues. In germline, CDR1 is KGHSH, CDR2 LQKENI. The DNA of the CDR3 is TGTGCCAGCTCACCGACAGGGTCCACAGATACGCAGTATTTT. It specifies CASSPTGSTDTQYF.

V gene TRBV21-1 combines with J gene TRBJ1-5. TRBV21-1 is tagged as a pseudogene. This CDR3 region has 20 residues. CDR3 region: CASSPSRRQVLNNSNQPQHF. CDR3 sequence (DNA): TGTGCCAGCAGCCCGTCTCGGAGGCAGGTTCTTAATAATAGCAATCAGCCCCAGCATTTT.

The chain recombines TRBV11-2 with TRBJ1-4; D unclear. The CDR3 has 13 residues. Germline CDR1 reads SGHAT; CDR2 reads FQNNGV. Trimming stripped 1 base from V and 7 bases from J, with 7 bases between. The CDR3 is CASSLGGAEKLFF. In nucleotides, the CDR3 is TGTGCCAGCAGCTTAGGAGGCGCTGAAAAACTGTTTTTT.

The gene calls are TRBV5-1 and TRBJ1-1; tentatively, D is TRBD1 (5 bases). This CDR3 is 15 amino acids long. The germline CDR1 and CDR2 sequences are SGHRS and YFSETQ. The V gene lost 3 bases and the J gene lost 0 bases, with 12 bases spanning the gap. CDR3 sequence reads: CASSSQGSLNTEAFF. CDR3 DNA sequence: TGCGCCAGCAGCTCCCAGGGTAGCCTGAACACTGAAGCTTTCTTT. Variable domain in full (rest from reference TRBV5-1 and TRBJ1-1): KAGVTQTPRYLIKTRGQQVTLSCSPISGHRSVSWYQQTPGQGLQFLFEYFSETQRNKGNFPGRFSGRQFSNSRSEMNVSTLELGDSALYLCASSSQGSLNTEAFFGQGTRLTVV.

This chain links TRBV6-2 or TRBV6-3 with TRBJ1-1, with a possible D match to TRBD1 (6 bases). The V gene's germline CDR1 is MNHEY and CDR2 SVGEGT. The CDR3 is made up of 12 amino acids. V was clipped by 6 bases and J by 9 bases, with 14 bases between them. CDR3 DNA sequence: TGTGCCAGCAGCCAGACAGGTCTCCAAGCTTTCTTT. Amino acid sequence: CASSQTGLQAFF.

The gene calls are TRBV7-2 and TRBJ2-5, with TRBD2 as a possible D gene (5 bases). The CDR3 extends over 13 amino acids. The V gene lost 5 bases and the J gene lost 5 bases, with 12 bases spanning the gap. Germline V lookup: CDR1 SGHTA, CDR2 FQGNSA. CDR3 nucleotide sequence: TGTGCCAGCAGCGGGTCCACTAGGGAGACCCAGTACTTC. As protein: CASSGSTRETQYF.

The genes are TRBV6-5 and TRBJ1-2, with D perhaps matching TRBD1 (5 bases). Germline V CDR1 and CDR2: MNHEY, SVGAGI. This CDR3 is 14 amino acids long. V lost 7 bases to trimming and J lost 8 bases, with 20 bases between them. The CDR3 is CASTMAQGTEGYTF. Written as DNA, the CDR3 is TGTGCCAGCACTATGGCCCAGGGTACAGAGGGCTACACCTTC.

This chain uses TRBV5-1 with TRBJ1-2; TRBD1 matches 7 bases. Per the germline V gene, CDR1 is SGHRS and CDR2 is YFSETQ. The trim removed 3 bases at V and 5 bases at J, leaving 13 bases unmatched. The CDR3 loop spans 16 amino acids. The CDR3 DNA is TGCGCCAGCAGCTCGGGCGAGGCCGGGACAGATTATGGCTACACCTTC. Translated, it gives CASSSGEAGTDYGYTF.

The J gene is TRBJ1-2, the V gene TRBV6-5; the D is unclear. The V end lost 6 bases, the J end lost 5 bases, and 16 bases lay between the germline ends. The CDR3 is 14 amino acids. Germline V CDR1 and CDR2: MNHEY, SVGAGI. CDR3 protein: CASSRFGVGYGYTF. CDR3 in DNA: TGTGCCAGCAGCCGCTTTGGAGTTGGATATGGCTACACCTTC.

The rearrangement joins TRBV10-3 to TRBJ1-2; TRBD1 aligns across 8 bases. V shed 3 bases and J 6 bases; nucleotides not matched to a gene: 6. CDR3 size: 14 residues. In germline, CDR1 is ENHRY, CDR2 SYGVKD. The chain's CDR3 is CAISEGQGGHGYTF. In DNA, the CDR3 is TGTGCCATCAGTGAAGGACAGGGAGGTCATGGCTACACCTTC.

V gene TRBV4-2 combines with J gene TRBJ1-2; 10 positions match TRBD1. CDR3 length: 17 amino acids. V trimming: 1 base; J trimming: 6 bases; junction bases outside the gene matches: 11. CDR1 is LGHNA, CDR2 YNFKEQ, per germline. The CDR3 reads CASSQGQTGGISDGYTF. CDR3 nucleotide sequence: TGTGCCAGCAGCCAAGGGCAGACAGGGGGCATATCCGATGGCTACACCTTC.

The V gene is TRBV11-3, the J gene TRBJ2-1; TRBD1 might be the D (5 bases). In germline, CDR1 is SGHNT, CDR2 YENEEA. V shed 5 bases and J shed 5 bases, with 25 bases lying between them. CDR3 length: 18 amino acids. The CDR3 loop reads CASSRLIQGLFCDNEQFF. The CDR3 nucleotides read TGTGCCAGCAGCCGACTTATCCAGGGCTTGTTTTGCGACAATGAGCAGTTCTTC.

The V gene is TRBV29-1, the J gene TRBJ2-3, with 9 bases identical to TRBD1. The junction had 5 bases not matched to a gene; V was cut back by 3 bases and J by 4 bases. The CDR3 runs 14 residues. Germline CDR1 is SQVTM and CDR2 is ANQGSEA. The CDR3 protein is CSVDRDRVADTQYF. The DNA for the CDR3 is TGCAGCGTTGACAGGGACAGGGTCGCAGATACGCAGTATTTT.

This clone was seen a single time. The chain is built from TRBV2 and TRBJ2-7; tentatively, D is TRBD2 (6 bases). Trimming shortened V by 6 bases and J by 4 bases, and 19 bases separated the two germline ends. The CDR3 has 15 residues. Germline V gene lookup returns CDR1 SNHLY and CDR2 FYNNEI. The CDR3 region has the DNA TGTGCCAGCAGCTATCTCGCGGGGCCGACTTACGAGCAGTACTTC. It translates to CASSYLAGPTYEQYF.

The genes are TRBV6-5 and TRBJ1-1; D is ambiguous. Germline-derived CDR1 and CDR2 are MNHEY and SVGAGI. Trimming removed 2 bases from V and 0 bases from J, with 10 bases in between. CDR3 length: 15 amino acids. The CDR3 loop reads CASSYREGLNTEAFF. In nucleotides, the CDR3 is TGTGCCAGCAGTTACCGCGAGGGATTGAACACTGAAGCTTTCTTT.

The genes are TRBV30 and TRBJ1-1; 7 nucleotides line up with TRBD1. The germline V gene encodes CDR1 GTSNPN and CDR2 SVGIG (reference sequence). Trimming at V came to 4 bases and at J to 2 bases, leaving 1 base not matched to a gene. The CDR3 has 12 amino acids. The CDR3 loop is CAWTGGNTEAFF. The CDR3 region has the DNA TGTGCCTGGACAGGGGGAAACACTGAAGCTTTCTTT.

This clone was detected once. The rearrangement joins TRBV18 to TRBJ1-5; no reliable D call. Per germline, CDR1 KGHSH and CDR2 LQKENI. V was shortened by 3 bases and J by 1 base, with 10 bases between the two germline ends. CDR3 length: 15 residues. CDR3 bases: TGTGCCAGCTCACCGTTTGGAGAAAGCAATCAGCCCCAGCATTTT. Protein product: CASSPFGESNQPQHF. The whole variable domain, remainder taken from reference TRBV18 and TRBJ1-5, is NAGVMQNPRHLVRRRGQEARLRCSPMKGHSHVYWYRQLPEEGLKFMVYLQKENIIDESGMPKERFSAEFPKEGPSILRIQQVVRGDSAAYFCASSPFGESNQPQHFGDGTRLSIL.

The chain combines TRBV5-1 with TRBJ1-2, with a tentative D call TRBD1 (6 bases). V shed 2 bases and J shed 8 bases, with 19 bases lying between them. Per germline, CDR1 SGHRS and CDR2 YFSETQ. CDR3 length equals 15 residues. The CDR3 bases are TGCGCCAGCAGCTTTGGGGATAAACAGGGAAGCGGCTACACCTTC. As protein: CASSFGDKQGSGYTF.

The rearrangement joins TRBV4-2 to TRBJ2-7; tentatively, D is TRBD1 (5 bases). V lost 0 bases, J lost 6 bases, and 18 bases lay in between. Germline V gene lookup returns CDR1 LGHNA and CDR2 YNFKEQ. The CDR3 is made up of 16 amino acids. The CDR3 nucleotides read TGTGCCAGCAGCCAAGATCCCCAGGGAACTTTGGCCGAGCAGTACTTC. Protein sequence: CASSQDPQGTLAEQYF.

J is TRBJ1-1 and V is TRBV6-4; D not resolved. V was trimmed by 4 bases and J by 1 base, leaving 7 bases between them. The CDR3 is 13 amino acids. Germline lookup yields CDR1 MRHNA and CDR2 SNTAGT. The CDR3 here is CASSVEGNTEAFF. The CDR3 DNA is TGTGCCAGCAGTGTAGAGGGGAACACTGAAGCTTTCTTT.